The 20 T cell receptor beta chains presented below share a single source sample, sequenced in a study of tumor-infiltrating lymphocytes in primary liver carcinoma. Co-extracted RNA and DNA came from around 18-30 mg of unsorted bulk tissue. TCR beta cDNA was prepared out of roughly 450 ng total RNA by means of a constant-region primer. ARM-PCR was slightly modified, and three nested multiplex PCR rounds with it gave rise to the TCR beta libraries. For 10 cycles apiece, the opening two PCR rounds ran with TRBV1-TRBV30 forward primers and a C-beta reverse primer. TCRdb reprocessed the multiplex PCR reads via MiXCR and lists one record per CDR3 protein. The profile shows approximately 99,000 distinct CDR3 sequences, around three quarters of them singletons. The source material was liver tumor tissue from sampling region 5. Sample subset: tumor region T5, tumor centre. Receptors were obtained from a woman in her sixties with primary liver carcinoma and hepatitis B virus infection.

As regards this clonotype: No conserved phenylalanine or tryptophan ends this CDR3, so it is likely a read error. The V gene is TRBV11-2, the J gene TRBJ2-1; unclear D gene. Germline CDR1 and CDR2: SGHAT and FQNNGV. The CDR3 loop spans 12 amino acids. The CDR3 sequence is CVSSFTDNEQFS. The CDR3, as DNA: TGTGTCAGCAGCTTCACAGACAATGAGCAGTTCTCC.

This clonotype was found once. The chain recombines TRBV29-1 with TRBJ2-1, with D possibly called TRBD1 or TRBD2 (5 bases each). CDR1 is SQVTM and CDR2 is ANQGSEA in the germline V gene. The CDR3 length is 14 residues. Deletions cut 2 bases from V and 9 bases from J, with 17 bases between. DNA for the CDR3: TGCAGCGTTGAAACCACGTGTGGGACCGGTGAGCAGTTCTTC. Its translation: CSVETTCGTGEQFF.

This clonotype was seen repeatedly, ten times or more. V usage is TRBV4-2 and J usage is TRBJ1-1; TRBD1 matches at 7 bases. The V segment lost 1 base and the J segment 1 base; nucleotides outside the gene matches: 6. The germline CDR1 and CDR2 sequences are LGHNA and YNFKEQ. The CDR3 runs 16 residues. Here the CDR3 reads CASSQGRTGRNTEAFF. The CDR3 DNA is TGTGCCAGCAGCCAAGGCCGGACAGGACGGAACACTGAAGCTTTCTTT.

The chain is built from TRBV5-1 and TRBJ1-4, with unresolved D. This CDR3 region has 17 residues. CDR1 and CDR2 (germline): SGHRS, YFSETQ. Trimming removed 5 bases at V and 2 bases at J, with 19 bases between. CDR3 amino acids: CASSPDQNSITNEKLFF. The CDR3 bases are TGCGCCAGCAGTCCGGACCAAAACTCCATCACTAATGAAAAACTGTTTTTT.

The V call is TRBV12-3 or TRBV12-4, the J call TRBJ2-1, with 10 bases fitting TRBD2. V dropped 7 bases and J dropped 1; count of bases not matched to a gene: 4. The CDR3 runs 15 residues. The CDR3 DNA reads as TGTGCCAGCAAACGTAGCGGGAGGTCCTACAATGAGCAGTTCTTC. Translated, it gives CASKRSGRSYNEQFF.

On this clonotype itself: A junction end diverges from the germline sequence, so it may reflect a read error. V usage is TRBV6-6 and J usage is TRBJ2-2; 7 bases match TRBD2. This CDR3 comprises 14 residues. Germline-derived CDR1 and CDR2 are MNHNY and SVGAGI (reference sequence). CDR3 nucleotides: TGTGCCAGCAGTAGCGGGATTAACATCGGGGAGCTGTTTTTT. It yields the protein CASSSGINIGELFF.

On this clonotype: The junction differs from germline at one of its ends, possibly a read error. The rearrangement joins TRBV12-3 or TRBV12-4 to TRBJ1-6; maybe TRBD1 (6 bases). The CDR3 covers 13 residues. DNA for the CDR3: TGTGGCAGCCGGACAGCGTCTAATTCACCCCTCCACTTT. This translates into CGSRTASNSPLHF.

Only one count was recorded for this clonotype. Germline is not matched at one junction end, which may reflect a read error. The chain links TRBV28 to TRBJ2-3; 11 nucleotides agree with TRBD2. Germline assignment: CDR1 MDHEN and CDR2 SYDVKM. The CDR3 runs to 17 residues. The CDR3 nucleotides are TGTGACAGCAGCTCTATAGATATAGCGGGAGGGACAGATACGCAGTATTTT. This codes for CDSSSIDIAGGTDTQYF.

In this sample, this clonotype turned up a few times. The J gene is TRBJ1-2, the V gene TRBV20-1; 7 bases agree with TRBD1. With 3 bases clipped from V and 1 base from J, the junction kept 8 bases outside the gene matches. CDR1 is DFQATT, CDR2 SNEGSKA, per germline (reference sequence). The CDR3 has 15 amino acids. CDR3 DNA sequence: TGCAGTGCTAGCGAAGACAGGGATGGTAACTATGGCTACACCTTC. Protein product: CSASEDRDGNYGYTF.

This clonotype was recorded a few times. It may be a read error: a sequence one base away is much more abundant. This rearrangement joins TRBV29-1 to TRBJ2-7, with D unclear. V lost 1 base and J lost 11, with 15 bases in between. The CDR3 has 12 amino acids. Germline V gene lookup returns CDR1 SQVTM and CDR2 ANQGSEA. CDR3 nucleotide sequence: TGCAGCGTTGAAGGTTCAGTTCAACTTGAGTACTTC. Residues: CSVEGSVQLEYF.

With regard to this clonotype: The CDR3 ends on some other residue instead of the conserved phenylalanine or tryptophan, so this is likely a read error. This chain's CDR3 is CASSRLGNSPLHS. For the CDR3, the DNA is TGTGCCAGCAGCCGCCTGGGGAATTCGCCCCTCCACTCT. The chain links TRBV11-1 to TRBJ1-6, with no clear D. CDR3 length: 13 residues. Germline V gives CDR1 SGHAT, CDR2 FQDESV (reference sequence).

The J gene is TRBJ1-2, the V gene TRBV28; D possibly corresponds to TRBD1 (5 bases). V was clipped by 3 bases and J by 9 bases, with 14 bases between them. The length of the CDR3 is 13 residues. In germline, CDR1 is MDHEN, CDR2 SYDVKM. Written as DNA, the CDR3 is TGTGCCAGCAGTTTCGGGGGGACTAATAGCTACACCTTC. Translating gives CASSFGGTNSYTF.

The chain couples TRBV30 to TRBJ2-7, with 9 bases that match TRBD1. Germline CDR1 reads GTSNPN; CDR2 reads SVGIG (reference sequence). This CDR3 region has 16 residues. Trimming took 4 bases from V and 9 from J; bases not matched to a gene: 19. This CDR3 reads CAWTAKSGTGNIGQYF. DNA for the CDR3: TGTGCCTGGACGGCGAAATCCGGGACAGGGAATATTGGGCAGTACTTC.

For this clonotype: A much larger clonotype is one base distant, so this may be a read error. Because the CDR3 is missing its conserved closing phenylalanine or tryptophan, this is likely a read error. The gene calls are TRBV7-2 and TRBJ1-5; a possible D gene is TRBD1 (6 bases). Germline V gives CDR1 SGHTA, CDR2 FQGNSA. V was pared by 7 bases and J by 3 bases, with 16 bases between. This CDR3 is built from 15 residues. DNA of the CDR3: TGTGCCAGCACCCCGGGGGGCTCGCTCAATCAGCCCCAGCATTAT. Translating gives CASTPGGSLNQPQHY.

This clonotype was seen a single time. A read error may account for a junction end that differs from germline. The CDR3 region has the DNA TGTGCCAGCAGCTTGCGCGGGGCTGAAACCATTGAGCAGTCCTTC. It is translated as CASSLRGAETIEQSF. The chain employs TRBV5-5 and TRBJ2-1; a weak D match, TRBD2 (6 bases). Per the germline V gene, CDR1 is SGHKS and CDR2 is YYEKEE (reference sequence). The CDR3 is 15 amino acids.

The V call is TRBV4-2, the J call TRBJ2-3, with TRBD2 matching 7 bases. Germline V CDR1 and CDR2: LGHNA, YNFKEQ. The J segment lost 10 bases and the V segment lost 0 bases, leaving 13 bases of the junction unmatched. The CDR3 is 16 residues long. The CDR3 nucleotides are TGTGCCAGCAGCCAAGATATGGCGGGAGAGGCGGATGCGCAGTATTTT. This sequence encodes CASSQDMAGEADAQYF.

In its sample, this clonotype was seen a few times. The junction departs from germline at one end; a sequencing error may be responsible. The chain links TRBV13 to TRBJ2-1, with D maybe TRBD1 (5 bases). This CDR3 is built from 13 residues. Germline V lookup: CDR1 PRHDT, CDR2 FYEKMQ (reference sequence). The CDR3 nucleotides are TGTGCCGGCAGCTTAGGCAGGGCCAATGAGCAGTTCTTC. Amino acids: CAGSLGRANEQFF.

The chain carries TRBV6-6 and TRBJ1-4; weak D call: TRBD1 (5 bases). The CDR3 runs to 14 residues. Germline CDR1 reads MNHNY; CDR2 reads SVGAGI (reference sequence). CDR3 amino acids: CVCSVGQGGEKLFF. The CDR3 nucleotides read TGTGTCTGCAGCGTCGGGCAGGGAGGTGAAAAACTGTTTTTT.

On this clonotype: With a much larger clone just one base away, this may be a read error. V and J are TRBV6-5 and TRBJ2-2; D assignment may be TRBD1 or TRBD2 (5 bases each). This CDR3 spans 13 amino acids. Looked up from germline, CDR1 is MNHEY and CDR2 is SVGAGI. CDR3 nucleotide sequence: TGTGCCAGCAGGAGGGGTGGCACCGGGGAGCTGCTTTTT. Its translation is CASRRGGTGELLF.

Turning to this clonotype: It may be a read error: a sequence one base away is much more abundant. CDR3 in amino acids: CASSLYGRSNAEAFF. The CDR3 nucleotides read TGCGCCAGCAGCCTGTACGGAAGGTCCAACGCTGAAGCTTTCTTT. The chain links TRBV5-1 to TRBJ1-1; D gene ambiguous. The CDR3 extends over 15 amino acids. Per germline, CDR1 SGHRS and CDR2 YFSETQ. Trimming cost V 4 bases and J 6 bases, with 19 bases left between them.